This T cell receptor beta chain was found in a study of blood T cell repertoires in COVID-19. Per germline, CDR1 LNHDA and CDR2 SQIVND (reference sequence). Between the trimmed V and J ends, which lost 7 bases and 6 bases, there was a span of 7 bases. The CDR3 has 11 residues. While infection was still active, Seattle patients were enrolled and then followed longitudinally. In the study's own analysis: Amplifying reference gene primers gave estimates of nucleated cell counts. Libraries were prepared by immunoSEQ multiplex PCR; TCRdb keeps only in-frame clonotypes and omits some of them. That table gives V, J and clone size, and the DNA gave D and trimming. The repertoire holds around 260,000 clones, with 80% to 95% as singletons.

The rearrangement links TRBV19 to TRBJ2-1, with D perhaps TRBD2 (5 bases). This clonotype was sampled from a person aged 18 to 30 with COVID-19, enrolled during active disease. Material for sequencing was peripheral blood. The CDR3 DNA follows: TGTGCCAGTACGGACTCCAATGAGCAGTTCTTC. Translation: CASTDSNEQFF.